This T cell receptor (beta chain) was captured by sequencing in a study of blood T cell dynamics during melanoma immunotherapy. This clone appeared a few times. Measured with immunoSEQ multiplex PCR; TCRdb has only the in-frame clones, and not every one. The sample consists of around 13,000 clones, approximately 89% of them appearing once. Time point here: pre-treatment baseline. The CDR3 consists of 13 residues. CDR1 and CDR2 from the germline V gene are LNHDA and SQIVND (reference sequence). Trimming left V 6 bases short and J 2 bases short, with 10 bases between. The clonotype comes from a human donor with melanoma. V and J are TRBV19 and TRBJ1-2, with a tentative D call TRBD1 (5 bases). The sample here was blood, taken from a patient treated with checkpoint blockade. In nucleotides, the CDR3 is TGTGCCAGTAGAGTAGGGACCAACTATGGCTACACCTTC. Its translation: CASRVGTNYGYTF.